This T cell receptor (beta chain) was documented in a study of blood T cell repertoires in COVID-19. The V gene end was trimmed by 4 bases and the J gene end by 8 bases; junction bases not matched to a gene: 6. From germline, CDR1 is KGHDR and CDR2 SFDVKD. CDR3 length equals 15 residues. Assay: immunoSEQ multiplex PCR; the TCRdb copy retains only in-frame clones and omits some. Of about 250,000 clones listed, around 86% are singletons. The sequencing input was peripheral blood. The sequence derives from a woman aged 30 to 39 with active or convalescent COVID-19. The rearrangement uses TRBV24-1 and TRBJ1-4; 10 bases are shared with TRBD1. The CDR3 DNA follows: TGTGCCACCAGTGACCCCGGGACAGGGGCCGAAAAACTGTTTTTT. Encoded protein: CATSDPGTGAEKLFF.